This T cell receptor beta chain emerged from a study of persistence of HIV-infected CD4 T cells. Cells were stimulated with CMV-infected fibroblast lysates at roughly 10 ug/mL. Sorted nonresponding memory CD4+ T cells were CD40L-negative, CD69-negative, CD45RO-high. V was shortened by 9 bases and J by 3 bases, with 13 bases between the two germline ends. Germline CDR1 KGHDR, CDR2 SFDVKD. This CDR3 spans 13 amino acids. For this clone: Its antigen is unidentified.

Sequencing used immunoSEQ version 4 in survey mode. The table came from immunoSEQ multiplex PCR; TCRdb's copy has only in-frame clones and leaves some out. The sample holds more than 30,000 clones; around 80% are singletons and the top ten take approximately 1.6%. The study's findings and limits: The rare CMV-responding cells with HIV-1 proviruses were not separately TCR-sequenced.

The material was CD4+ T cells sorted from PBMCs after approximately 20-hour stimulation, obtained from a patient who received antiretroviral therapy. J is TRBJ1-1 and V is TRBV24-1; tentatively, D is TRBD1 (5 bases). The sequence came from an adult man with HIV who was CMV-seropositive. The CDR3 nucleotides are TGTGCCACCTTGGGGTGGGGGGACACTGAAGCTTTCTTT. It is translated as CATLGWGDTEAFF.